These 22 T cell receptor beta chains were all obtained from the same sample, sequenced in a study of blood T cells in healthy people across ages. Alongside a J-beta primer mix, a sample-barcoded 5' primer served in a second PCR lasting about 7 to 11 cycles. TCRdb analysed the 5' RACE reads with MiXCR anew, one entry per CDR3 protein. The sample yields about 380,000 distinct CDR3 sequences, 45% to 65% seen once. The sequencing input was blood. The receptors originated from a man aged 60 to 75 in good health.

This clonotype was found a few times. The genes are TRBV12-3 or TRBV12-4 and TRBJ2-1; 9 bases line up with TRBD2. The CDR3 runs to 16 residues. V lost 5 bases and J lost 4; bases outside the gene matches: 9. CDR3 in DNA: TGTGCCAGCAGTGGTAGCGGGAGAGGGGTTTACAATGAGCAGTTCTTC. Translated: CASSGSGRGVYNEQFF.

The chain is built from TRBV9 and TRBJ2-1, with D maybe TRBD1 (5 bases). The CDR3 sequence is 17 residues long. Per the germline V gene, CDR1 is SGDLS and CDR2 is YYNGEE. V was shortened by 0 bases and J by 7 bases, with 20 bases between the two germline ends. Here the CDR3 DNA reads TGTGCCAGCAGCGTAGATATTGGGGCAGGAGATAGGAATGAGCAGTTCTTC. Translation gives CASSVDIGAGDRNEQFF.

This clonotype was seen only a few times. The chain recombines TRBV29-1 with TRBJ2-5; D remains ambiguous. CDR3 length equals 12 residues. CDR1 and CDR2 (germline): SQVTM, ANQGSEA. Trimming removed 0 bases at V and 11 bases at J, with 13 bases between. As DNA, the CDR3 is TGCAGCGTTGAAGATCTGAGGAATGAGCAGTACTTC. This translates into CSVEDLRNEQYF.

In its sample, this clonotype was seen a few times. V usage is TRBV9 and J usage is TRBJ2-7; 9 bases are shared with TRBD2. The V gene's germline CDR1 is SGDLS and CDR2 YYNGEE. The V segment lost 0 bases and the J segment 6 bases; nucleotides outside the gene matches: 4. The CDR3 covers 14 residues. CDR3 region: CASSVEGGRAEQYF. Here the CDR3 DNA reads TGTGCCAGCAGCGTAGAGGGCGGGAGGGCCGAGCAGTACTTC.

This clonotype has a handful of counts. A junction boundary mismatches the germline segment, possibly from a read error. The genes are TRBV7-7 and TRBJ2-2, with D unclear. The germline V gene has CDR1 SSHAT and CDR2 FNYEAQ (reference sequence). The CDR3 sequence is 14 residues long. In nucleotides, the CDR3 is TGTGCTAGCAGCTTACGAGTAAACACCGGGGAGCTGTTTTTT. This translates into CASSLRVNTGELFF.

This chain uses TRBV12-3 or TRBV12-4 with TRBJ2-5, with 7 positions matching TRBD2. The V segment lost 5 bases and the J segment 5 bases; nucleotides outside the gene matches: 11. The CDR3 has 15 amino acids. The CDR3, as DNA: TGTGCCAGCAGTCCCGGACGGGGGGAGAGGGAGACCCAGTACTTC. It codes for CASSPGRGERETQYF.

In DNA form, the CDR3 reads TGTGCCAGCGTCGCTACAGGGGTACAGAATGAGCAGTTCTTC. Translating it yields CASVATGVQNEQFF. V and J are TRBV12-3 or TRBV12-4 and TRBJ2-1; 7 bases are a match to TRBD1. After removal of 8 bases from V and 7 bases from J, the junction contained 11 bases not matched to a gene. The CDR3 has 14 residues.

The chain carries TRBV20-1 and TRBJ1-1; 8 bases agree with TRBD1. With V trimmed by 2 bases and J by 4 bases, 9 bases remained unmatched. The CDR3 is 15 amino acids. Germline CDR1 and CDR2: DFQATT and SNEGSKA (reference sequence). CDR3 DNA sequence: TGCAGTGCTAGATCCACAGGGGGGGTGGGCACTGAAGCTTTCTTT. Amino acid sequence: CSARSTGGVGTEAFF.

This sequence joins TRBV10-3 and TRBJ2-7; TRBD2 is a possible D gene (5 bases). The V gene's germline CDR1 is ENHRY and CDR2 SYGVKD. The CDR3 extends over 13 amino acids. V shed 7 bases and J shed 0 bases, with 10 bases lying between them. CDR3 residues: CAIKDYSSYEQYF. The CDR3 region has the DNA TGTGCCATCAAAGACTATAGCTCCTACGAGCAGTACTTC.

A few counts support this clonotype. DNA for the CDR3: TGCGCCAGCAGCCGTCTGGGGGAGAGGGACAATGAGCAGTTCTTC. Translating gives CASSRLGERDNEQFF. The chain has TRBV5-1 and TRBJ2-1; D could derive from TRBD1 or TRBD2 (5 bases each). V lost 4 bases to trimming and J lost 5 bases, with 16 bases between them. The germline CDR1 and CDR2 sequences are SGHRS and YFSETQ. CDR3 size: 15 residues.

The rearrangement joins TRBV5-1 to TRBJ2-5; D might be TRBD1 (5 bases). Trimming stripped 6 bases from V and 1 base from J, with 13 bases between. The CDR3 contains 14 residues. Germline values: CDR1 SGHRS, CDR2 YFSETQ. The CDR3 loop is CASNEKGPQETQYF. CDR3 DNA: TGCGCCAGCAACGAGAAGGGGCCCCAAGAGACCCAGTACTTC.

The chain uses TRBV2 and TRBJ2-3; D not resolved. Deletions cut 0 bases from V and 5 bases from J, with 6 bases between. CDR3 length: 13 amino acids. From germline, CDR1 is SNHLY and CDR2 FYNNEI. The CDR3 region is CASSEAVGDTQYF. DNA of the CDR3: TGTGCCAGCAGTGAAGCGGTCGGAGATACGCAGTATTTT.

The V gene is TRBV6-1, the J gene TRBJ2-7, with D possibly TRBD2 on 5 matching bases. V was pared by 6 bases and J by 3 bases, with 15 bases between. The germline V gene encodes CDR1 MNHNS and CDR2 SASEGT. CDR3 length equals 14 residues. CDR3 in DNA: TGTGCCAGCAGCTCTAGCTTCCAGCACTACGAGCAGTACTTC. Translation gives CASSSSFQHYEQYF.

DNA for the CDR3: TGTGCCAGCAGTTACTCGAACGGTGGATCTGCGGGGGGACCTAGCACAGATACGCAGTATTTT. Its translation: CASSYSNGGSAGGPSTDTQYF. V and J are TRBV6-5 and TRBJ2-3, with TRBD2 matching over 8 bases. The CDR3 is 21 residues long. CDR1 MNHEY and CDR2 SVGAGI come from the germline V gene. Trimming took 0 bases from V and 0 from J; bases not matched to a gene: 17.

This clonotype was seen a few times. This rearrangement joins TRBV6-5 to TRBJ2-5; D gene ambiguous. V was shortened by 1 base and J by 11 bases, with 23 bases between the two germline ends. The CDR3 contains 16 residues. Germline CDR1 MNHEY, CDR2 SVGAGI. The CDR3 here is CASSYFRPPVNNEQYF. DNA for the CDR3: TGTGCCAGCAGTTACTTTAGGCCGCCGGTTAACAATGAGCAGTACTTC.

The V gene is TRBV7-2, the J gene TRBJ2-5; 8 positions agree with TRBD2. Trimming cost V 3 bases and J 2 bases; bases outside gene matches: 8. CDR3 length: 16 residues. Germline CDR1 and CDR2: SGHTA and FQGNSA. DNA of the CDR3: TGTGCCAGCAGCTTGCCGAGCGGGAGTCTGCAAGAGACCCAGTACTTC. It encodes CASSLPSGSLQETQYF.

This CDR3 reads CASSYTNSLPNYGYTF. CDR3 DNA sequence: TGTGCCAGCAGCTATACTAACAGTTTACCTAACTATGGCTACACCTTC. The V call is TRBV11-2, the J call TRBJ1-2; unclear D gene. The CDR3 extends over 16 amino acids. Trimming took 4 bases from V and 0 from J, leaving 15 bases between them. Per germline, CDR1 SGHAT and CDR2 FQNNGV.

This clonotype has more than one count but fewer than ten. The V gene is TRBV27, the J gene TRBJ2-7, with no clear D. CDR3 size: 12 residues. Germline lookup yields CDR1 MNHEY and CDR2 SMNVEV (reference sequence). Trimming pared 3 bases from V and 6 bases from J, leaving 9 bases between. This chain's CDR3 is CASSLILVEQYF. The CDR3 DNA sequence: TGTGCCAGCAGTTTGATACTGGTCGAGCAGTACTTC.

The chain recombines TRBV7-2 with TRBJ2-5, with TRBD1 as a possible D gene (6 bases). Judging by the DNA end, TRBJ2-7 fits better; the J call may be wrong. The CDR3 sequence is 15 residues long. Germline CDR1 SGHTA, CDR2 FQGNSA. CDR3 coding DNA: TGTGCCAGCAGAACGAAGGGGGACGGAGACTACGAGCAGTACTTC. It translates to CASRTKGDGDYEQYF.

As DNA, the CDR3 is TGTGCCAGCAGTGAGCGAGGAGCGACCTACAATGAGCAGTACTTC. Translating gives CASSERGATYNEQYF. The chain links TRBV25-1 to TRBJ2-1, with D hard to call. The DNA end is a closer match to TRBJ2-7, so the J assignment may be wrong. CDR1 and CDR2 from the germline V gene are MGHDK and SYGVNS. The CDR3 is made up of 15 amino acids.

Concerning this clonotype: An end of the junction differs from the germline gene, which may be a read error. This sequence joins TRBV7-2 and TRBJ2-3; unclear D gene. The CDR3 runs 14 residues. Germline-derived CDR1 and CDR2 are SGHTA and FQGNSA. CDR3 in amino acids: CASSTFHFTDTQYF. CDR3 bases: TGTGCTAGCAGCACCTTCCACTTCACAGATACGCAGTATTTT.

This clonotype was counted between two and nine times. The chain has TRBV30 and TRBJ2-5; D uncertain. This CDR3 contains 12 residues. CDR1 and CDR2 (germline): GTSNPN, SVGIG (reference sequence). V shed 0 bases and J shed 3 bases, with 5 bases lying between them. The CDR3 here is CAWSVWKETQYF. Written as DNA, the CDR3 is TGTGCCTGGAGTGTGTGGAAAGAGACCCAGTACTTC.